This T cell receptor (beta chain) is from a study of brain T cells in children with intractable seizures. Regarding time point: blood from clinic visit 5 months post-surgery; TSC patient then seizure free. Sequencing was limited to surgery cases with top T cell transcript signatures in brain tissue. This clone has a single count. The data were produced by immunoSEQ multiplex PCR, yet TCRdb's version contains in-frame clones alone and is incomplete. The sample records under 400,000 clones, roughly 93% being singletons. Germline V gives CDR1 SGHTA, CDR2 FQGNSA. V lost 3 bases and J lost 6, with 11 bases in between. The CDR3 is made up of 13 amino acids.

The sequence was obtained from a boy in the first two years of life with tuberous sclerosis and intractable seizures. The sequences come from peripheral blood, collected roughly 5 months after surgery. The genes are TRBV7-2 and TRBJ1-1; D unresolved. This chain's CDR3 is CASSLLQASEAFF. CDR3 nucleotide sequence: TGTGCCAGCAGCTTGCTCCAGGCATCTGAAGCTTTCTTT.